The rows below give T cell receptor beta chains drawn from one sample of a study of blood T cell repertoires in COVID-19. The table came from immunoSEQ multiplex PCR; TCRdb's copy has only in-frame clones and leaves some out. This sample has a few hundred thousand clones, with about 86% found just once. The sample comprised peripheral blood. The receptors derive from a man in his fifties or sixties with acute or convalescent COVID-19. The CDR3 runs from the conserved cysteine through the conserved F or W. Fields, in order: V gene, clone size, J gene, D gene, CDR3 protein, CDR3 DNA. A D gene is named only where the DNA matches it firmly. Rows may omit the clone size; those that give it use once, few, many or a size class.

TRBV4-3	.	TRBJ2-3	.	CASSQGLAKTDTQYF	TGCGCCAGCAGCCAAGGATTAGCGAAAACAGATACGCAGTATTTT
TRBV24-1	.	TRBJ1-2	TRBD1	CATSENRGRGYGYTF	TGTGCCACCAGTGAAAACAGGGGCCGGGGCTATGGCTACACCTTC
TRBV10-3	once	TRBJ2-7	.	CAISEDRNFYEQYF	TGTGCCATCAGTGAGGACAGAAACTTCTACGAGCAGTACTTC
TRBV27	.	TRBJ1-6	.	CASRWASSNSPLHF	TGTGCCAGCAGGTGGGCCAGCTCCAATTCACCCCTCCACTTT
TRBV11-3	.	TRBJ2-1	TRBD1	CASSPYLTRDRNEQFF	TGTGCCAGCAGCCCATACTTGACAAGGGACAGGAATGAGCAGTTCTTC
TRBV18	once	TRBJ1-4	TRBD1	CASSTGTGSNEKLFF	TGTGCCAGCTCAACAGGGACAGGGTCTAATGAAAAACTGTTTTTT
TRBV11-3	.	TRBJ2-7	.	CASSRGGSYEQYF	TGTGCCAGCAGCAGAGGAGGCTCCTACGAGCAGTACTTC
TRBV5-6	.	TRBJ1-4	.	CASSFLGTNEKLFF	TGTGCCAGCAGCTTCCTAGGAACTAATGAAAAACTGTTTTTT
TRBV5-4	.	TRBJ2-7	TRBD1	CASSSRTQGVDEQYF	TGTGCCAGCAGCTCCAGAACTCAGGGGGTCGACGAGCAGTACTTC
TRBV7-8	.	TRBJ2-1	.	CASSPSTGYNEQFF	TGTGCCAGCAGCCCTTCGACAGGATACAATGAGCAGTTCTTC
TRBV19	.	TRBJ1-6	TRBD1	CASSPSTGGNSNSPLHF	TGTGCCAGTAGTCCATCGACAGGGGGAAATAGTAATTCACCCCTCCACTTT
TRBV30	.	TRBJ2-2	TRBD2	CAWVERERYGELFF	TGTGCCTGGGTAGAGCGGGAGAGGTACGGGGAGCTGTTTTTT
TRBV28	.	TRBJ1-5	.	CASSPRAAGRGNQPQHF	TGTGCCAGCAGTCCCCGGGCGGCAGGAAGGGGGAATCAGCCCCAGCATTTT
TRBV19	once	TRBJ2-7	.	CASSIAPYGQYF	TGTGCCAGTAGTATAGCCCCGTACGGGCAGTACTTC
TRBV5-4	.	TRBJ2-5	.	CASSKPDSLSETQYF	TGTGCCAGCAGCAAGCCGGACAGCCTGTCAGAGACCCAGTACTTC
TRBV28	once	TRBJ1-2	.	CASSFRTRDGYTF	TGTGCCAGCAGTTTTCGGACGAGGGATGGCTACACCTTC
TRBV5-1	.	TRBJ2-7	TRBD2	CASSIGTSGYEQYF	TGCGCCAGCAGCATTGGGACTAGTGGCTACGAGCAGTACTTC
TRBV5-1	.	TRBJ2-2	.	CASSSHRDTGELFF	TGCGCCAGCAGCTCTCACAGAGACACCGGGGAGCTGTTTTTT
TRBV5-1	.	TRBJ2-2	TRBD1	CASSSRTGLTGELFF	TGCGCCAGCAGCTCCCGGACAGGACTGACCGGGGAGCTGTTTTTT
TRBV12-3/TRBV12-4	.	TRBJ2-1	.	CASSPRWNEQFF	TGTGCCAGCAGTCCTAGGTGGAATGAGCAGTTCTTC
TRBV9	.	TRBJ2-3	TRBD2	CASRPAGGSVDTQYF	TGTGCCAGCCGACCGGCGGGAGGATCTGTGGATACGCAGTATTTT
TRBV5-1	.	TRBJ2-2	TRBD2	CASTREVTNTGELFF	TGCGCCAGCACCCGGGAGGTTACGAACACCGGGGAGCTGTTTTTT
TRBV7-2	.	TRBJ2-7	TRBD2	CASRRGGPYEQYF	TGTGCCAGCAGAAGGGGAGGGCCCTACGAGCAGTACTTC
TRBV30	.	TRBJ2-1	TRBD2	CASDASSGRFNEQFF	TGTGCCTCGGATGCCAGTAGCGGGAGGTTCAATGAGCAGTTCTTC
TRBV6-2/TRBV6-3	.	TRBJ1-5	TRBD1	CASSYPRGLKGNQPQHF	TGTGCCAGCAGTTACCCCAGGGGGCTTAAAGGCAATCAGCCCCAGCATTTT
TRBV7-2	.	TRBJ2-1	.	CASHGRESYNEQFF	TGTGCCAGTCACGGGCGGGAATCCTACAATGAGCAGTTCTTC
TRBV2	.	TRBJ2-2	.	CASMSGSSLGGELFF	TGTGCCAGCATGAGTGGCTCTAGCTTGGGCGGGGAGCTGTTTTTT
TRBV24-1	.	TRBJ2-7	TRBD2	CATSDQREPYEQYF	TGTGCCACCAGTGACCAGCGGGAGCCCTACGAGCAGTACTTC